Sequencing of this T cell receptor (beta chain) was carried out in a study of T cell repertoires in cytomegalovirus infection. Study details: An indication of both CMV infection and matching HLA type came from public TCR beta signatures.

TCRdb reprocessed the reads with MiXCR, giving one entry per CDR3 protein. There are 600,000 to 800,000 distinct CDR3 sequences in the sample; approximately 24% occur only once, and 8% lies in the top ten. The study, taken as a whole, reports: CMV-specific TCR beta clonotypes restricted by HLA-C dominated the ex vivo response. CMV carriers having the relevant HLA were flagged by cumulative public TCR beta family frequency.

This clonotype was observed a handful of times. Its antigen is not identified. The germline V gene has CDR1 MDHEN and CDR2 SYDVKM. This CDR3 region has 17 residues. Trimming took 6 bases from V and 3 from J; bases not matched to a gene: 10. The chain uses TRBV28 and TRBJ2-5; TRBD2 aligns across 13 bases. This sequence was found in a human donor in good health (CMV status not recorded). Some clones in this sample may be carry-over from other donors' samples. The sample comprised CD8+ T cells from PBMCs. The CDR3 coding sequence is TGTGCCAGCAGCTTTGGGACAACTAGCGGGGGGGAAGAGACCCAGTACTTC. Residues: CASSFGTTSGGEETQYF.